This record looks at one T cell receptor beta chain sequence and its context. Its specificity is unknown. Sequenced by immunoSEQ multiplex PCR; TCRdb stores in-frame clones only, minus some. The sample lists about 1 million clones, about 75% occurring once. The data stem from a study of shared clonotypes between healthy human individuals. Findings of the study overall: Sampling used blood alone; tissue repertoires probably differ.

The source of this sequence is a man between 18 and 29 years old in good health. Sample: memory CD4+ T cells sorted from blood. Subset noted: CD45RA-negative fraction.

CDR3 region: CASSTQSNEQFF. The CDR3, as DNA: TGTGCCAGCAGCACACAGAGCAATGAGCAGTTCTTC. The V and J genes are TRBV7-2 and TRBJ2-1; D remains ambiguous. Looked up from germline, CDR1 is SGHTA and CDR2 is FQGNSA. This CDR3 has 12 residues. V was cut by 5 bases and J by 6 bases, with 8 bases left in between.